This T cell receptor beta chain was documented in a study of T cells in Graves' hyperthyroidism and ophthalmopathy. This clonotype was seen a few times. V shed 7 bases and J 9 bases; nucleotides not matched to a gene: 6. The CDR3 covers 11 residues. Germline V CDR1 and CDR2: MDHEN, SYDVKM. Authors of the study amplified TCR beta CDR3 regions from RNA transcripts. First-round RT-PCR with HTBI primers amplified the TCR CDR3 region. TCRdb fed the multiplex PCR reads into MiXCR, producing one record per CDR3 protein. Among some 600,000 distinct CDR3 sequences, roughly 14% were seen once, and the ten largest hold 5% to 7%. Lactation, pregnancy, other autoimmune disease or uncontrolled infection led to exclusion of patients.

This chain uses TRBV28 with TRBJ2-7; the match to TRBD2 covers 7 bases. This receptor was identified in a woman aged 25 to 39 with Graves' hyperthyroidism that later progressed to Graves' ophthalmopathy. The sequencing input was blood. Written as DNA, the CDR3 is TGTGCCAGCAATTTTGGCGGGGGGCAGTACTTC. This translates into CASNFGGGQYF.